The next 13 T cell receptor beta chains were all read from a single sample in a study of blood T cells in healthy people across ages. Primers used in a second PCR of about 7 to 12 cycles were a sample-barcoded 5' primer and a J-beta primer mix. TCRdb called the 5' RACE reads again in MiXCR, with one record for every CDR3 protein. The table lists under 1 million distinct CDR3 sequences, under 55% of them singletons, with around 21% in the top ten. The sample was blood. Every receptor here comes from a man between 60 and 75 years old in good health.

The chain couples TRBV6-2 or TRBV6-3 to TRBJ2-4; tentative D call: TRBD1 (6 bases). The CDR3 length is 16 residues. Germline loops: CDR1 MNHEY, CDR2 SVGEGT. V shed 5 bases and J shed 0 bases, with 14 bases lying between them. The CDR3 nucleotides read TGTGCCAGCAGTATTAGACAGGCTCTAGCCAAAAACATTCAGTACTTC. Protein: CASSIRQALAKNIQYF.

The chain employs TRBV12-3 or TRBV12-4 and TRBJ2-3; D might be TRBD2 (5 bases). CDR3 length equals 15 residues. Trimming took 4 bases from V and 5 from J, leaving 16 bases between them. The CDR3, as DNA: TGTGCCAGCAGTTCCCGACTATCTGGTGTAGATACGCAGTATTTT. Translated: CASSSRLSGVDTQYF.

This chain connects TRBV20-1 to TRBJ1-2; a weak D match, TRBD1 (6 bases). Trimming took 1 base from V and 0 from J, leaving 9 bases between them. Germline loops: CDR1 DFQATT, CDR2 SNEGSKA (reference sequence). The CDR3 is 14 residues long. The CDR3 is CSARGQVTNYGYTF. The CDR3, as DNA: TGCAGTGCTAGAGGACAGGTTACTAACTATGGCTACACCTTC.

In this sample, this clonotype turned up a few times. The V call is TRBV13, the J call TRBJ1-6, with 12 bases matching TRBD1. Trimming took 8 bases from V and 9 from J; bases not matched to a gene: 8. From germline, CDR1 is PRHDT and CDR2 FYEKMQ (reference sequence). This CDR3 comprises 15 residues. The chain's CDR3 is CASGMGDRGLSPLHF. The CDR3 DNA reads as TGTGCCAGCGGGATGGGGGACAGGGGGCTTTCACCCCTCCACTTT. Variable domain in full (rest from reference TRBV13 and TRBJ1-6): AAGVIQSPRHLIKEKRETATLKCYPIPRHDTVYWYQQGPGQDPQFLISFYEKMQSDKGSIPDRFSAQQFSDYHSELNMSSLELGDSALYFCASGMGDRGLSPLHFGNGTRLTVT.

V is TRBV27 and J is TRBJ1-6; a possible D gene is TRBD1 (6 bases). Germline V lookup: CDR1 MNHEY, CDR2 SMNVEV (reference sequence). Trimming cost V 6 bases and J 5 bases, with 23 bases left between them. The CDR3 has 18 residues. For the CDR3, the DNA is TGTGCCAGCAGAGGTAATGACGCCGGACAGTTTAATAATTCACCCCTCCACTTT. Translation gives CASRGNDAGQFNNSPLHF.

The chain has TRBV6-4 and TRBJ2-3, with 7 nucleotides matching TRBD1. Trimming took 4 bases from V and 2 from J; bases not matched to a gene: 3. Germline V gives CDR1 MRHNA, CDR2 SNTAGT. This CDR3 contains 14 residues. The CDR3 reads CASSVGQTTDTQYF. In nucleotides, the CDR3 is TGTGCCAGCAGTGTGGGACAGACCACAGATACGCAGTATTTT.

This clonotype occurred a few times. The chain joins TRBV19 to TRBJ2-7; no clear D gene. The V gene lost 2 bases and the J gene lost 1 base, with 9 bases spanning the gap. This CDR3 is built from 14 residues. CDR1 LNHDA and CDR2 SQIVND come from the germline V gene (reference sequence). CDR3 DNA sequence: TGTGCCAGTAGTATATCCCCCGCGTCCTACGAGCAGTACTTC. Translation gives CASSISPASYEQYF.

In regard to this clonotype: A much larger clone lies a single base off, so this may be a read error. The V call is TRBV3-1, the J call TRBJ2-3; 10 bases are shared with TRBD1. This CDR3 has 14 residues. V lost 7 bases, J lost 3 bases, and 4 bases stayed unmatched. Germline values: CDR1 LGHDT, CDR2 YNNKEL (reference sequence). This CDR3 is CASISGQGTDTQYF. CDR3 sequence (DNA): TGTGCCAGCATCTCGGGACAGGGGACAGATACGCAGTATTTT.

The genes are TRBV12-3 or TRBV12-4 and TRBJ1-5; D remains unclear. V was trimmed by 3 bases and J by 0 bases, leaving 6 bases between them. The CDR3 loop spans 14 amino acids. CDR3 residues: CASSLEVSNQPQHF. CDR3 DNA sequence: TGTGCCAGCAGTTTGGAGGTTAGCAATCAGCCCCAGCATTTT.

This clonotype was picked up a small number of times. The V gene is TRBV20-1, the J gene TRBJ2-4; D is unclear. Trimming pared 3 bases from V and 0 bases from J, leaving 9 bases between. The CDR3 length is 14 residues. Germline CDR1 and CDR2: DFQATT and SNEGSKA (reference sequence). The CDR3 reads CSASLLLAKNIQYF. The CDR3 coding sequence is TGCAGTGCTAGTCTACTACTAGCCAAAAACATTCAGTACTTC.

The genes are TRBV3-1 and TRBJ2-5; perhaps TRBD2 as D (5 bases). The V and J ends lost 0 bases and 11 bases respectively, with 16 bases between them. Germline-derived CDR1 and CDR2 are LGHDT and YNNKEL (reference sequence). CDR3 length equals 14 residues. CDR3 amino acids: CASSQDLASWEQYF. CDR3 bases: TGTGCCAGCAGCCAAGATCTAGCTTCGTGGGAGCAGTACTTC.

The V and J genes are TRBV24-1 and TRBJ2-1; no clear D gene. The CDR3 runs 14 residues. Trimming removed 3 bases from V and 4 bases from J, with 9 bases in between. From germline, CDR1 is KGHDR and CDR2 SFDVKD. The CDR3 DNA reads TGTGCCACCAGTGATCCTCGGTCGTACAATGAGCAGTTCTTC. Translated, it gives CATSDPRSYNEQFF.

The chain couples TRBV27 to TRBJ2-5; no definite D call. The J call may be in error: the DNA end matches TRBJ2-7 better. The germline gives CDR1 MNHEY, CDR2 SMNVEV (reference sequence). This CDR3 spans 13 amino acids. CDR3 in amino acids: CASKAAGTYEQYF. The CDR3 DNA is TGTGCCAGCAAGGCCGCTGGAACCTACGAGCAGTACTTC.